The rows below give T cell receptor beta chains drawn from one sample of a study of T cells in Graves' hyperthyroidism and ophthalmopathy. MiXCR, run by TCRdb on the multiplex PCR reads, gives a single entry per CDR3 protein. The sample has approximately 330,000 distinct CDR3 sequences, around 20% seen once. Sequencing was done on a sample of blood. The receptors here all came from a woman aged 45-60 years with Graves' hyperthyroidism. Each CDR3 is given with its conserved first and last residue. D genes are given only for firm matches. Clone size is shown for a subset of rows, as once, few, many or a class of expanded clone.

CDR3 protein	CDR3 DNA	clone size	V gene	J gene	D gene
CASRPSGVGGELFF	TGTGCCAGCAGACCCTCAGGGGTTGGCGGGGAGCTGTTTTTT	many	TRBV6-1	TRBJ2-2	.
CASSFDRVYNEQFF	TGTGCCAGCAGCTTTGACAGGGTCTACAATGAGCAGTTCTTC	few	TRBV5-4	TRBJ2-1	TRBD1
CASSRGQINEKLFF	TGTGCCAGCAGTAGGGGACAGATTAATGAAAAACTGTTTTTT	few	TRBV11-3	TRBJ1-4	TRBD1
CASSLGTDRGYYEQYF	TGTGCCAGCAGCTTGGGGACTGACAGGGGATATTACGAGCAGTACTTC	few	TRBV5-5	TRBJ2-7	TRBD1
CASSIGQGRSGANVLTF	TGTGCCAGTAGTATCGGGCAGGGCCGCTCTGGGGCCAACGTCCTGACTTTC	few	TRBV19	TRBJ2-6	.
CASSQDERRASSYEQYF	TGTGCCAGCAGCCAAGATGAACGGCGGGCTAGCTCCTACGAGCAGTACTTC	many	TRBV3-1	TRBJ2-7	.
CASRDSSYEQYF	TGCGCCAGCAGGGACTCCTCCTACGAGCAGTACTTC	many	TRBV5-1	TRBJ2-7	.
CASSFSGSSYEQYF	TGTGCCAGCAGCTTTAGCGGGAGTTCCTACGAGCAGTACTTC	few	TRBV11-3	TRBJ2-7	TRBD2
CASSPKNPDTQYF	TGTGCCAGCAGCCCCAAGAACCCAGATACGCAGTATTTT	many	TRBV11-2	TRBJ2-3	.
CSARPPRQGANSNQPQHF	TGCAGTGCTAGGCCCCCTCGACAGGGGGCAAATAGCAATCAGCCCCAGCATTTT	many	TRBV20-1	TRBJ1-5	TRBD1
CASSLEGKGQPQHF	TGCGCCAGCAGTTTAGAGGGAAAAGGGCAGCCCCAGCATTTT	many	TRBV5-1	TRBJ1-5	.
CASSPRLAGGGDTQYF	TGTGCCAGCAGCCCCCGCCTAGCGGGCGGGGGGGATACGCAGTATTTT	many	TRBV11-2	TRBJ2-3	TRBD2
CASSWPGQGEAFF	TGTGCCAGCAGTTGGCCGGGACAGGGTGAAGCTTTCTTT	many	TRBV6-1	TRBJ1-1	TRBD1
CASSGGTSGRNSEQYF	TGCGCCAGCAGCGGCGGGACTAGCGGGAGAAATTCCGAGCAGTACTTC	many	TRBV5-1	TRBJ2-7	TRBD2
CATRCGQLPRSYNSPLHF	TGTGCCACACGCTGCGGACAACTGCCTCGCTCCTATAATTCACCCCTCCACTTT	.	TRBV5-6	TRBJ1-6	.
CTSSLLGGNEKLFF	TGTACCAGCTCACTACTAGGTGGAAATGAAAAACTGTTTTTT	few	TRBV18	TRBJ1-4	.
CASSLAGSSTDTQYF	TGTGCCAGCAGCTTAGCCGGCAGTAGCACAGATACGCAGTATTTT	many	TRBV13	TRBJ2-3	.
CASSLDLLAAYNEQFF	TGCGCCAGCAGCTTGGATTTGCTAGCGGCCTACAATGAGCAGTTCTTC	many	TRBV5-1	TRBJ2-1	TRBD2
CSASIREQYF	TGCAGTGCTAGTATCAGAGAGCAGTACTTC	.	TRBV20-1	TRBJ2-5	.
CSARFGGQGNSPLHF	TGCAGTGCTAGATTTGGGGGACAGGGGAATTCACCCCTCCACTTT	many	TRBV20-1	TRBJ1-6	TRBD1
CASSPGAARNEKLFF	TGTGCCAGCTCACCTGGAGCAGCTAGAAATGAAAAACTGTTTTTT	many	TRBV18	TRBJ1-4	.
CSARDRGRTGELFF	TGCAGCGCCAGGGACAGGGGGCGCACCGGGGAGCTGTTTTTT	many	TRBV29-1	TRBJ2-2	TRBD1
CASGLQGSNYGYTF	TGTGCCAGCGGTCTGCAGGGTTCTAACTATGGCTACACCTTC	.	TRBV2	TRBJ1-2	.
CASSVMDALYEQYF	TGTGCCAGCAGTGTGATGGACGCCTTGTACGAGCAGTACTTC	many	TRBV2	TRBJ2-7	.
CATSRVGSGTEAFF	TGTGCCACCAGCAGAGTGGGGTCGGGAACTGAAGCTTTCTTT	many	TRBV15	TRBJ1-1	.
CASSQTSVLAKNIQYF	TGTGCCAGCAGCCAAACTAGCGTTCTAGCCAAAAACATTCAGTACTTC	.	TRBV7-2	TRBJ2-4	TRBD2
CASSVSGQGSYEQYF	TGCGCCAGCAGTGTATCGGGACAGGGTTCCTACGAGCAGTACTTC	few	TRBV10-2	TRBJ2-7	TRBD1
CATSASSGGYNEQFF	TGTGCCACCAGTGCTTCGAGCGGGGGATACAATGAGCAGTTCTTC	many	TRBV24-1	TRBJ2-1	TRBD2
CASSPSLGQGTGSSYNSPLHF	TGTGCCAGCAGTCCTTCTCTTGGACAGGGCACGGGAAGCTCCTATAATTCACCCCTCCACTTT	.	TRBV27	TRBJ1-6	TRBD1
CASSLAISGTDPPFF	TGCGCCAGCAGCTTGGCCATTTCCGGGACAGACCCTCCGTTCTTC	few	TRBV5-1	TRBJ2-1	TRBD1
CASSVGDRNLYGYTF	TGTGCCAGCAGCGTAGGGGACAGAAACCTCTATGGCTACACCTTC	few	TRBV9	TRBJ1-2	TRBD1
CASSLGQGPPYEQYF	TGCGCCAGCAGCTTGGGACAGGGACCCCCCTACGAGCAGTACTTC	.	TRBV5-1	TRBJ2-7	TRBD1
CSVPGQGGYEQYF	TGCAGTGTACCGGGACAGGGGGGTTACGAGCAGTACTTC	many	TRBV20-1	TRBJ2-7	TRBD1
CASSSRTTSTDTQYF	TGTGCCAGCAGCTCCCGGACAACTAGCACAGATACGCAGTATTTT	many	TRBV3-1	TRBJ2-3	.
CASIPRQALTDTQYF	TGTGCCAGCATACCCAGACAGGCGCTCACAGATACGCAGTATTTT	.	TRBV6-1	TRBJ2-3	.
CASRPPAGATGELFF	TGTGCCAGCCGCCCCCCGGCTGGGGCCACCGGGGAGCTGTTTTTT	.	TRBV7-9	TRBJ2-2	.
CAISEGWTWSGYTF	TGTGCCATCAGTGAGGGCTGGACATGGAGCGGCTACACCTTC	many	TRBV10-3	TRBJ1-2	.
CASRRDLTGELFF	TGTGCCAGCAGGAGGGACCTCACCGGGGAGCTGTTTTTT	many	TRBV7-9	TRBJ2-2	.
CASSKTGGDAQPQHF	TGCGCCAGCAGCAAAACAGGGGGAGATGCTCAGCCCCAGCATTTT	many	TRBV5-1	TRBJ1-5	TRBD1
CASSQVFGTEVQETQYF	TGTGCCAGCAGCCAAGTCTTTGGCACGGAGGTCCAAGAGACCCAGTACTTC	many	TRBV3-1	TRBJ2-5	.
CASSQDKPGTVFYEQYF	TGCGCCAGCAGCCAAGATAAGCCCGGGACAGTCTTCTACGAGCAGTACTTC	few	TRBV4-1	TRBJ2-7	TRBD1
CASSPSGGVYNEQFF	TGTGCCAGCAGTCCCAGCGGGGGGGTTTACAATGAGCAGTTCTTC	few	TRBV6-2/TRBV6-3	TRBJ2-1	TRBD2
CASTAGTAGPRKDTQYF	TGTGCCAGCACCGCCGGGACAGCGGGACCGAGAAAAGATACGCAGTATTTT	.	TRBV28	TRBJ2-3	.
CASSIGRVSNQPQHF	TGTGCCAGTAGTATCGGGAGGGTAAGCAATCAGCCCCAGCATTTT	.	TRBV19	TRBJ1-5	.